Listed here is a single T cell receptor (beta chain). Only in-frame clones appear in the TCRdb table, and some are missing; sequencing was by immunoSEQ multiplex PCR. The sample includes 100,000 or so clones, more than 55% of them seen just once. This specimen comes from a study of cytotoxic CD8 clonotypes in ibrutinib-treated CLL. The CDR3 is 15 residues long. After removal of 1 base from V and 6 bases from J, the junction contained 3 bases not matched to a gene. Germline V CDR1 and CDR2: MGHRA, YSYEKL. The sample was PBMCs, taken after 24 months of ibrutinib treatment. This chain links TRBV4-1 with TRBJ1-4; 9 bases agree with TRBD1. The TCR comes from a human donor with chronic lymphocytic leukemia. The CDR3 nucleotides read TGCGCCAGCAGCCAAGGGGACAGGGTGGATGAAAAACTGTTTTTT. It codes for CASSQGDRVDEKLFF.